This section outlines one T cell receptor (beta chain) sequence together with its context. Its antigen is unidentified. After expansion with viral peptide pools in the ViraFEST assay, antigen-specific CD4+ T cells were sequenced. A 10-day culture period preceded the isolation of CD4+ T cells. Every participant took two doses of the BNT162b2 or mRNA-1273 vaccine. Replacing half the medium with IL-2 medium was done on days 3 and 7. The entry originates in a study of vaccination effects on CD4 cells after COVID-19. Study-wide findings and caveats: In vaccinees who were healthy, merely 1 out of 255 vaccine-induced clones cross-reacted with common cold coronaviruses.

The V gene's germline CDR1 is MNHEY and CDR2 SVGEGT. V lost 0 bases and J lost 9; bases outside the gene matches: 9. This CDR3 comprises 18 residues. TCRdb's table, derived via immunoSEQ multiplex PCR, lists solely in-frame clones and lacks some. The table includes tens of thousands of clones, about 74% detected once. The V and J genes are TRBV6-2 or TRBV6-3 and TRBJ2-1; 15 bases line up with TRBD2. This sample comprised CD4+ T cells from PBMCs cultured with HCoV-229E spike peptides, obtained after COVID-19 vaccination. This clonotype was obtained from a human donor who received a COVID-19 vaccine. The CDR3 bases are TGTGCCAGCAGTTACTCGCCGCCGGGACTAGCGGGGGGTACTGAGCAGTTCTTC. Translating gives CASSYSPPGLAGGTEQFF.